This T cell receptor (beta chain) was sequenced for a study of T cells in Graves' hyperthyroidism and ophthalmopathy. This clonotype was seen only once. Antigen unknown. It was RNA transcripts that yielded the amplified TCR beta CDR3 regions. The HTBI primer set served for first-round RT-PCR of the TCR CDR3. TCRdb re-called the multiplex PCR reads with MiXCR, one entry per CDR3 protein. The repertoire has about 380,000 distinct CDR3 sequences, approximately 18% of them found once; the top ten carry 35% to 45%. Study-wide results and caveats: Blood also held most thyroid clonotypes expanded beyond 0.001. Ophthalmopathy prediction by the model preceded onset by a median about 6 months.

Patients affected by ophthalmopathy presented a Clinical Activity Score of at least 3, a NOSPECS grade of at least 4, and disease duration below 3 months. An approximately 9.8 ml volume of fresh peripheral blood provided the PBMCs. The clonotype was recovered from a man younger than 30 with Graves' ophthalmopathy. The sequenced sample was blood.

This CDR3 is CSARPGPDTDTQYF. The CDR3 nucleotides read TGCAGTGCTAGGCCGGGACCAGACACAGATACGCAGTATTTT. This chain joins TRBV20-1 and TRBJ2-3; D possibly uses TRBD1 or TRBD2 (5 bases each). This CDR3 has 14 residues. Germline-derived CDR1 and CDR2 are DFQATT and SNEGSKA (reference sequence). Trimming left V 3 bases short and J 2 bases short, with 12 bases between.